This is a list of T cell receptor beta chains from one sample in a study of beta chain features in type 1 diabetes. Sequenced by immunoSEQ multiplex PCR; TCRdb stores in-frame clones only, minus some. The data show hundreds of thousands of clones, around 15% seen once. The material sequenced was naive CD4+ T cells from blood. These receptors were obtained from a man younger than 35 with type 1 diabetes. The CDR3 runs from the conserved cysteine through the conserved F or W. The D gene is left open where the match is weak. Size is omitted from some rows. Given values are once, few, many or a class for expanded clones.

cdr3_nt cdr3_aa j_call clone_size d_call v_call
TGTGCCATCAGTGTTACAACGAACACTGAAGCTTTCTTT CAISVTTNTEAFF TRBJ1-1 few NA TRBV10-3
TGTGCCTGGACCACCCCCGTAGGGGGGTTTGTCACAGATACGCAGTATTTT CAWTTPVGGFVTDTQYF TRBJ2-3 NA NA TRBV30
TGCGCCAGCAGCTCCCTGGGGACTTCGAACACTGAAGCTTTCTTT CASSSLGTSNTEAFF TRBJ1-1 few NA TRBV5-1
TGTGCCTGGAGTGGCCGGAGGCTCAGCTCTGGAAACACCATATATTTT CAWSGRRLSSGNTIYF TRBJ1-3 NA NA TRBV30
TGTGCCTGGATCCTCTCAGGGGCGGAAGGAGGCACTGAAGCTTTCTTT CAWILSGAEGGTEAFF TRBJ1-1 NA NA TRBV30
TGTGCCAGCAGCAGGGAGGGGACTGAAGCTTTCTTT CASSREGTEAFF TRBJ1-1 NA NA TRBV2
TGTGCCAGCAGCGTAGCTGGGGGGGAGAACACCGGGGAGCTGTTTTTT CASSVAGGENTGELFF TRBJ2-2 NA TRBD2 TRBV9
TGCGCCAGCAGCCAAGAGTGGCCGGGAAATCAGCCCCAGCATTTT CASSQEWPGNQPQHF TRBJ1-5 NA NA TRBV4-1
TGTGCCAGCAGTCCTGGGGCAGGGAGCTCTGGGGCCAACGTCCTGACTTTC CASSPGAGSSGANVLTF TRBJ2-6 NA NA TRBV25-1
TGCGCCAGCAGCCAAGGGGACAGGTTATTCTACGAGCAGTACTTC CASSQGDRLFYEQYF TRBJ2-7 NA TRBD1 TRBV4-1
TGTGCCAGCAGCTTAGAACCCCAGCCCCAGCATTTT CASSLEPQPQHF TRBJ1-5 NA NA TRBV7-2
TGTGCCAGCAGTTTATCGGGGACAGGGCATGGCTACACCTTC CASSLSGTGHGYTF TRBJ1-2 NA TRBD1 TRBV27
TGCAGCGTTAGTGGGCGGGAAGGGGAAAAACTGTTTTTT CSVSGREGEKLFF TRBJ1-4 NA NA TRBV29-1
TGCAGCGTTGAATTGTGGACAGTTAACGCTGCAACTAATGAAAAACTGTTTTTT CSVELWTVNAATNEKLFF TRBJ1-4 few NA TRBV29-1
TGCAGCGTTGTCCTGACAGGGGCCGACACTGAAGCTTTCTTT CSVVLTGADTEAFF TRBJ1-1 few TRBD1 TRBV29-1
TGTGCCAGCAGTTACAGGGGAACGGGTGAAAAACTGTTTTTT CASSYRGTGEKLFF TRBJ1-4 few NA TRBV6-6
TGCGCCAGCAGCCCAGGACAGGGGCGCACCTACGAGCAGTACTTC CASSPGQGRTYEQYF TRBJ2-7 NA TRBD1 TRBV5-1
TGTGCCAGCAGTTGGGACAGGGGGAGCAATCAGCCCCAGCATTTT CASSWDRGSNQPQHF TRBJ1-5 few TRBD1 TRBV6-6
TGTGCCAGCAGCGTAGCGTTTCAAGCTAACTATGGCTACACCTTC CASSVAFQANYGYTF TRBJ1-2 NA NA TRBV9
TGCGCCAGCAGTGCAACAGGCCGTGGCACCGGGGAGCTGTTTTTT CASSATGRGTGELFF TRBJ2-2 few NA TRBV10-1
TGTGCCAGCAGCCCCAGGGGGGACAATCAGCCCCAGCATTTT CASSPRGDNQPQHF TRBJ1-5 few TRBD1 TRBV9
TGTGCCATCAGCCGTAACCGGGACCCCGGGTACGAGCAGTACTTC CAISRNRDPGYEQYF TRBJ2-7 few NA TRBV10-3
TGTGCCAGCAGCTTGAGAATCCATCCGAACACCGGGGAGCTGTTTTTT CASSLRIHPNTGELFF TRBJ2-2 few NA TRBV5-4
TGCGCCAGCAGCGTGACAGGGAACACTGAAGCTTTCTTT CASSVTGNTEAFF TRBJ1-1 few NA TRBV23-1
TGTGCCTGGAGTCGCCGTGGGGGGGCTTCGGAGACCCAGTACTTC CAWSRRGGASETQYF TRBJ2-5 few NA TRBV30
TGTGCCAGCTCACCACCGGTTGGGAACACTGAAGCTTTCTTT CASSPPVGNTEAFF TRBJ1-1 few NA TRBV18
TGTGCCAGCAGCCTCGAGACTGGCTACACCTTC CASSLETGYTF TRBJ1-2 NA NA TRBV9
TGTGCCAGCAGCTGGACAGGGGGCTACCCTGAAGCTTTCTTT CASSWTGGYPEAFF TRBJ1-1 NA TRBD1 TRBV5-4
TGTGCCAGCAGCTTAGCCTGGGACTTACTGAGCTCCTACGAGCAGTACTTC CASSLAWDLLSSYEQYF TRBJ2-7 NA NA TRBV7-9
TGTGCCAGCAGCTTAGGACAGGGGGTCCAAGAGACCCAGTACTTC CASSLGQGVQETQYF TRBJ2-5 NA TRBD1 TRBV5-6
TGTGCCAGCAGCAAACCCGGCACAGGGGTGAGGGGCTACACCTTC CASSKPGTGVRGYTF TRBJ1-2 few NA TRBV21-1
TGTGCCAGCAGCCCGCGAACCGTCGTTGGCGAGCAGTACTTC CASSPRTVVGEQYF TRBJ2-7 NA NA TRBV7-2
TGTGCCAGCAGCCCCGCGGGGGGCGCCGGAGATGAGCAGTTCTTC CASSPAGGAGDEQFF TRBJ2-1 few TRBD2 TRBV5-6
TGTGCCAGCAGCCTAGCGGGGCAGGAGCAGTTCTTC CASSLAGQEQFF TRBJ2-1 NA TRBD2 TRBV11-1
TGCAGTGCTATCTTTGGACAGACGCAGTATTTT CSAIFGQTQYF TRBJ2-3 NA NA TRBV20-1
TGTGCCAGCTCACCCTCGGAGACCCAGTACTTC CASSPSETQYF TRBJ2-5 NA NA TRBV18
TGTGCCAGCACCCCTAACCGAGAGACCCAGTACTTC CASTPNRETQYF TRBJ2-5 NA NA TRBV6-1
TGTGCCTGCTCCCGGGCGAACTACTACGAGCAGTACTTC CACSRANYYEQYF TRBJ2-7 few NA TRBV30
TGTGCCAGCAGTGCAACCGGGACAGGGGAAACCGGGGAGCTGTTTTTT CASSATGTGETGELFF TRBJ2-2 once TRBD1 TRBV9
TGTGCCAGTAGTTCCTGGGGGGAAGAGCAGTTCTTC CASSSWGEEQFF TRBJ2-1 few NA TRBV19
TGTGCCAGCAGTGCCGGACGGGCCACTGAAGCTTTCTTT CASSAGRATEAFF TRBJ1-1 few NA TRBV6-4
TGTGCCAGCAGCTATCCCCTATTTGCGGGGAGCACAGATACGCAGTATTTT CASSYPLFAGSTDTQYF TRBJ2-3 NA NA TRBV5-4
TGTGCCAGCAGCATCGGACAAACAACTAATGAAAAACTGTTTTTT CASSIGQTTNEKLFF TRBJ1-4 few NA TRBV7-9
TGCGCCAGCAGCCAAGGCCCGGGACAGACGGGAAACACCATATATTTT CASSQGPGQTGNTIYF TRBJ1-3 NA TRBD1 TRBV4-1
TGTGCCAGCAGCCTTGCCGGGACAGGGGGTGAACCCTACGAGCAGTACTTC CASSLAGTGGEPYEQYF TRBJ2-7 NA TRBD1 TRBV7-3
TGTGCCAGCAGCCCCCTAGCGCACCAAGAGACCCAGTACTTC CASSPLAHQETQYF TRBJ2-5 few NA TRBV7-8
TGTGCCACCAGCAGAGATCAGGGAGTTAAGGAAAACACCATATATTTT CATSRDQGVKENTIYF TRBJ1-3 NA NA TRBV15
TGTGCCAGCAGTGAAGGGGTGTTGAGGACTACACACAATGAGCAGTTCTTC CASSEGVLRTTHNEQFF TRBJ2-1 few NA TRBV6-1
TGTGCCAGCAGTGGATCAACAGGGCCCCAGGACTTC CASSGSTGPQDF TRBJ2-7 NA NA TRBV25-1
TGTGCCAGCAGCTTCGGTTCACCCCTCCACTTT CASSFGSPLHF TRBJ1-6 few NA TRBV7-2